Listed below are T cell receptor beta chains from one sample, sequenced in a study of molecular identifiers for immune sequencing clone quantification. A single record per CDR3 protein comes from TCRdb applying MiXCR to the PCR reads. The table has about 630,000 distinct CDR3 sequences, less than 30% seen once. Sequenced: naive CD8+ T cells from blood, with Jurkat cell RNA spiked in. The receptors here all came from a human donor in good health. Some libraries in this study had Jurkat cell RNA spiked in. Each CDR3 is given with its conserved first and last residue. Fields, in order: clone size, D gene, V gene, J gene, CDR3 protein, CDR3 DNA. The D gene is left open where the match is weak. Not every row has a clone size; where given, it reads once, few, many or a size class.

NA	NA	TRBV27	TRBJ2-1	CASSLSPGGLHNEQFF	TGTGCCAGCAGTTTATCTCCGGGGGGCCTTCACAATGAGCAGTTCTTC
many	NA	TRBV28	TRBJ2-5	CASSGNGGTQETQYF	TGTGCCAGCAGTGGTAATGGGGGCACCCAAGAGACCCAGTACTTC
NA	TRBD2	TRBV19	TRBJ2-5	CASSIVAGGPIDNIETQYF	TGTGCCAGTAGTATAGTAGCGGGAGGGCCTATCGACAACATAGAGACCCAGTACTTC
many	NA	TRBV28	TRBJ1-1	CASSFRGLGTEAFF	TGTGCCAGCAGTTTCCGGGGGCTGGGCACTGAAGCTTTCTTT
NA	NA	TRBV19	TRBJ1-1	CASSRGDDSVNTEAFF	TGTGCCAGTAGCAGAGGAGACGACAGCGTGAACACTGAAGCTTTCTTT
NA	NA	TRBV7-9	TRBJ2-1	CASSATISGPKQFF	TGTGCCAGCAGCGCGACCATATCAGGTCCAAAACAGTTCTTC
NA	TRBD2	TRBV12-3/TRBV12-4	TRBJ2-1	CASREGGRAYNEQFF	TGTGCCAGCAGAGAGGGCGGGAGGGCCTACAATGAGCAGTTCTTC
many	TRBD1	TRBV6-5	TRBJ1-1	CASRPGTGNTEAFF	TGTGCCAGCAGGCCTGGGACAGGGAACACTGAAGCTTTCTTT
many	NA	TRBV7-9	TRBJ1-4	CASSSGTGVEKLFF	TGTGCCAGCAGCTCCGGGACTGGAGTTGAAAAACTGTTTTTT
once	TRBD2	TRBV28	TRBJ2-5	CASRWGRGGETQYF	TGTGCCAGCAGGTGGGGGAGGGGTGGAGAGACCCAGTACTTC
few	NA	TRBV5-6	TRBJ1-4	CASSPHPPSEKLFF	TGTGCCAGCAGCCCCCACCCTCCAAGTGAAAAACTGTTTTTT
few	TRBD1	TRBV7-9	TRBJ1-6	CASSLPDRGGISPLHF	TGTGCCAGCAGCCTCCCCGACAGGGGGGGGATCTCACCCCTCCACTTT
NA	TRBD2	TRBV6-5	TRBJ2-2	CASITGLAGAHPGELFF	TGTGCCAGCATTACGGGACTAGCGGGGGCCCACCCCGGGGAGCTGTTTTTT
many	NA	TRBV4-3	TRBJ1-2	CASSQDIANYGYTF	TGCGCCAGCAGCCAAGATATAGCTAACTATGGCTACACCTTC
NA	TRBD2	TRBV19	TRBJ2-7	CASNILPGLAEEQYF	TGTGCCAGTAATATTCTGCCGGGACTAGCGGAAGAGCAGTACTTC
many	NA	TRBV29-1	TRBJ2-5	CSAWEAGKEETQYF	TGCAGCGCCTGGGAGGCAGGGAAGGAAGAGACCCAGTACTTC
many	NA	TRBV12-3/TRBV12-4	TRBJ1-4	CASSFPQRKLFF	TGTGCCAGCAGTTTCCCCCAAAGAAAACTGTTTTTT
NA	NA	TRBV3-1	TRBJ2-7	CASSHGVSYERYF	TGTGCCAGCAGCCACGGGGTCTCCTACGAGCGGTACTTC
few	TRBD1	TRBV27	TRBJ2-6	CASSQGTGGFSGANVLTF	TGTGCCAGCAGTCAGGGGACAGGGGGTTTTTCTGGGGCCAACGTCCTGACTTTC
NA	NA	TRBV27	TRBJ1-3	CASSLIPVSGNTIYF	TGTGCCAGCAGTTTAATCCCGGTTTCTGGAAACACCATATATTTT
NA	TRBD2	TRBV11-1	TRBJ2-3	CASSYSGSSGDTQYF	TGTGCCAGCAGCTATAGCGGGAGTTCTGGAGATACGCAGTATTTT
many	NA	TRBV18	TRBJ2-5	CASSPSGYRDVETQYF	TGTGCCAGCTCACCGTCAGGGTACCGGGACGTAGAGACCCAGTACTTC
NA	TRBD2	TRBV19	TRBJ2-7	CASSIGTSGNYEQYF	TGTGCCAGTAGTATTGGCACTAGCGGGAACTACGAGCAGTACTTC
many	NA	TRBV6-5	TRBJ1-5	CASSYSMADQPQHF	TGTGCCAGCAGTTACTCGATGGCAGACCAGCCCCAGCATTTT
NA	NA	TRBV25-1	TRBJ2-7	CAGSEAGRTYEQYF	TGTGCCGGCAGTGAGGCAGGGAGAACCTACGAGCAGTACTTC
many	NA	TRBV15	TRBJ1-3	CATSLYPTSGNTIYF	TGTGCCACCAGCCTTTATCCCACCTCTGGAAACACCATATATTTT
NA	TRBD2	TRBV29-1	TRBJ2-1	CSVEGGGVEVPYNEQFF	TGCAGCGTTGAGGGCGGGGGGGTGGAAGTGCCCTACAATGAGCAGTTCTTC
many	NA	TRBV27	TRBJ2-3	CASSLRLFTDTQYF	TGTGCCAGCAGTTTAAGGCTTTTCACAGATACGCAGTATTTT
many	NA	TRBV20-1	TRBJ2-7	CSAREDLRKQYF	TGCAGTGCTAGAGAGGACCTGAGGAAGCAGTACTTC
NA	NA	TRBV27	TRBJ2-5	CASSPTSWAQYF	TGTGCCAGCAGTCCCACCTCCTGGGCCCAGTACTTC
NA	TRBD1	TRBV9	TRBJ2-7	CASSVGDRSYEQYF	TGTGCCAGCAGCGTAGGGGACAGGTCCTACGAGCAGTACTTC
NA	NA	TRBV11-2	TRBJ2-5	CASSNGPGGNQETQYF	TGTGCCAGCAGCAATGGCCCTGGCGGTAATCAAGAGACCCAGTACTTC
few	NA	TRBV27	TRBJ1-4	CASAGHLRGPNEKLFF	TGTGCCAGCGCTGGACACCTCCGGGGCCCTAATGAAAAACTGTTTTTT
many	NA	TRBV7-9	TRBJ1-4	CASSSMNEKLFF	TGTGCCAGCAGCTCAATGAATGAAAAACTGTTTTTT
few	NA	TRBV5-6	TRBJ2-7	CASSNEVHEQYF	TGTGCCAGCAGCAACGAGGTACACGAGCAGTACTTC
many	NA	TRBV7-9	TRBJ2-7	CASSLFGDYEQYF	TGTGCCAGCAGCTTGTTTGGGGACTACGAGCAGTACTTC
many	NA	TRBV3-1	TRBJ2-3	CASSPFKDTQYF	TGTGCCAGCAGCCCATTTAAAGATACGCAGTATTTT
few	NA	TRBV15	TRBJ2-3	CATTTSLHPDTQYF	TGTGCCACAACGACTTCACTACATCCGGATACGCAGTATTTT
few	NA	TRBV27	TRBJ1-1	CASSPLLGGSTEAFF	TGTGCCAGCAGTCCTCTCCTAGGGGGATCCACTGAAGCTTTCTTT
many	NA	TRBV19	TRBJ2-3	CASSIRVDTQYF	TGTGCCAGTAGTATAAGGGTGGATACGCAGTATTTT
NA	TRBD2	TRBV7-6	TRBJ2-5	CASSHPSGMQKETQYF	TGTGCCAGCAGCCACCCTAGCGGGATGCAAAAGGAGACCCAGTACTTC
NA	NA	TRBV7-6	TRBJ1-5	CASSLIRGPDQPQHF	TGTGCCAGCAGCTTGATAAGAGGACCCGATCAGCCCCAGCATTTT
many	TRBD1	TRBV7-9	TRBJ1-1	CASSWTGPNTEAFF	TGTGCCAGCAGCTGGACAGGGCCGAACACTGAAGCTTTCTTT
NA	NA	TRBV19	TRBJ2-5	CTSSIAFGLADETQYF	TGTACCAGTAGTATAGCGTTCGGCCTAGCCGACGAGACCCAGTACTTC
few	NA	TRBV4-3	TRBJ2-4	CASSQDFAERIPKAKNIQYF	TGCGCCAGCAGCCAAGATTTTGCAGAAAGAATACCCAAAGCCAAAAACATTCAGTACTTC
few	TRBD1	TRBV12-3/TRBV12-4	TRBJ2-2	CASSLYRGSGELFF	TGTGCCAGCAGTTTGTACAGGGGGAGCGGGGAGCTGTTTTTT
many	NA	TRBV4-3	TRBJ2-6	CASSQDPTLTTSGANVLTF	TGCGCCAGCAGCCAAGACCCCACTCTCACTACCTCTGGGGCCAACGTCCTGACTTTC
many	TRBD1	TRBV6-6	TRBJ2-7	CASSYYAGQDYEQYF	TGTGCCAGCAGTTACTACGCGGGACAGGACTACGAGCAGTACTTC
many	NA	TRBV11-2	TRBJ2-1	CATLFGYEQFF	TGTGCCACCCTCTTCGGCTATGAGCAGTTCTTC
many	TRBD2	TRBV29-1	TRBJ2-7	CSGVGTSDEQYF	TGCAGCGGTGTAGGGACTAGCGACGAGCAGTACTTC
once	TRBD1	TRBV6-2/TRBV6-3	TRBJ2-1	CASSYFMTGVIF	TGTGCCAGCAGTTATTTCATGACAGGGGTGATCTTC
many	NA	TRBV19	TRBJ1-4	CASSIAGVNEKLFF	TGTGCCAGTAGTATAGCGGGGGTTAATGAAAAACTGTTTTTT
few	NA	TRBV19	TRBJ2-1	CASSIGSRGRNEQFF	TGTGCCAGTAGTATAGGGAGTCGTGGTAGGAATGAGCAGTTCTTC
many	TRBD1	TRBV7-9	TRBJ2-7	CASSLPGTGESSYEQYF	TGTGCCAGCAGCTTACCTGGGACAGGGGAAAGCTCCTACGAGCAGTACTTC
NA	TRBD2	TRBV3-1	TRBJ2-1	CASSQVGGIEQFF	TGTGCCAGCAGCCAAGTGGGAGGGATTGAGCAGTTCTTC
NA	TRBD2	TRBV6-1	TRBJ2-7	CASNRLAGVFDEQYF	TGTGCCAGCAACAGACTAGCGGGAGTGTTTGACGAGCAGTACTTC
NA	NA	TRBV7-8	TRBJ2-7	CASSSSGRLPGYEQYF	TGTGCCAGCAGCTCAAGTGGGAGACTGCCTGGGTACGAGCAGTACTTC
NA	NA	TRBV3-1	TRBJ1-1	CASSQDALRVDTEAFF	TGTGCCAGCAGCCAAGATGCGCTCCGTGTGGACACTGAAGCTTTCTTT
many	NA	TRBV6-4	TRBJ2-2	CASSDWNTGELFF	TGTGCCAGCAGTGACTGGAACACCGGGGAGCTGTTTTTT